Here is one TCR beta chain with its context. The data were taken from a study of blood T cell repertoires in COVID-19. Background on the study: Collection of acute and convalescent COVID-19 samples took place in the United States, Italy and Spain.

As handled by the study authors: Cell counts per sample came from amplifying reference gene primers. Assay: immunoSEQ multiplex PCR; the TCRdb copy retains only in-frame clones and omits some. Clone size and the V and J calls come from that table; the DNA yielded D and trimming. The sample records 200,000 to 250,000 clones, more than 85% being singletons. The receptor's source is a man aged 35 to 55 with active or convalescent COVID-19. Input material: peripheral blood.

CDR3 region: CASRRTSGSLGEQFF. The CDR3 region has the DNA TGCGCCAGCAGAAGGACTAGCGGGAGCTTAGGTGAGCAGTTCTTC. The chain carries TRBV5-1 and TRBJ2-1; the match to TRBD2 covers 13 bases. Germline values: CDR1 SGHRS, CDR2 YFSETQ. The length of the CDR3 is 15 residues. V shed 5 bases and J 9 bases; nucleotides not matched to a gene: 8.